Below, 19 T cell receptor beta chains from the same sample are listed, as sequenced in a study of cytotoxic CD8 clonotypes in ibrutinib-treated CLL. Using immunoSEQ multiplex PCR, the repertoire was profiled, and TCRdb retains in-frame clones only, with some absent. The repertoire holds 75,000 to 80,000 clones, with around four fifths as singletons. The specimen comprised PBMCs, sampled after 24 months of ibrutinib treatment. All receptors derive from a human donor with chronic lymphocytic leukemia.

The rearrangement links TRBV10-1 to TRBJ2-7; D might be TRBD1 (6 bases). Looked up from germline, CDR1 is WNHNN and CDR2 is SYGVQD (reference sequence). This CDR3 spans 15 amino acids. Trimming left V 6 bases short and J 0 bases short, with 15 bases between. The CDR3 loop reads CASRYRRDISYEQYF. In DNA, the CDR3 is TGCGCCAGCAGATACCGACGGGACATCTCCTACGAGCAGTACTTC.

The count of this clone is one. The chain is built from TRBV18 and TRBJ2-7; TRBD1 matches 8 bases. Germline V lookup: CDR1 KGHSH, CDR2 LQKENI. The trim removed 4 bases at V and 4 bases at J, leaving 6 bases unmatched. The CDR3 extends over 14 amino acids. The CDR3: CASSRWDRLYEQYF. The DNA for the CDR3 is TGTGCCAGCTCACGCTGGGACAGGTTGTACGAGCAGTACTTC.

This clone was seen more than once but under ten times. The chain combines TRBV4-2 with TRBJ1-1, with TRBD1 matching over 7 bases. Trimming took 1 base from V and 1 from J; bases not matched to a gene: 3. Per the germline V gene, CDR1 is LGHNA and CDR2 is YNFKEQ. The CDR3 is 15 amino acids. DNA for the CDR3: TGTGCCAGCAGCCAAGCGGCAGGGGGGAACACTGAAGCTTTCTTT. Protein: CASSQAAGGNTEAFF.

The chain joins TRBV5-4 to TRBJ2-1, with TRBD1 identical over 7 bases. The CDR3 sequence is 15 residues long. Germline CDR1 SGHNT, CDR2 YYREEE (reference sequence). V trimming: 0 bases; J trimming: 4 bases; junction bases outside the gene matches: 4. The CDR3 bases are TGTGCCAGCAGCTTGGGGGGACAGAATTACAATGAGCAGTTCTTC. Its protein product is CASSLGGQNYNEQFF.

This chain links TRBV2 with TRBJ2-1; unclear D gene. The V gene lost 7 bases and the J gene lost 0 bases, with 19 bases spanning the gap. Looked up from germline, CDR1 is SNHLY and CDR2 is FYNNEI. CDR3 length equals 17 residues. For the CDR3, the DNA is TGTGCCAGCACGTCACCGGACGGCGTTTACTCCTACAATGAGCAGTTCTTC. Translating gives CASTSPDGVYSYNEQFF.

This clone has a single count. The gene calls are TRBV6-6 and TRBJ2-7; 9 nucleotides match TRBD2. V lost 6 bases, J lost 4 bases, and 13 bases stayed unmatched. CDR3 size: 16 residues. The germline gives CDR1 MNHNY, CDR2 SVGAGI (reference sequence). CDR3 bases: TGTGCCAGCAGCCAGCCCCTACCGGGACTAGCTTACGAGCAGTACTTC. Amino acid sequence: CASSQPLPGLAYEQYF.

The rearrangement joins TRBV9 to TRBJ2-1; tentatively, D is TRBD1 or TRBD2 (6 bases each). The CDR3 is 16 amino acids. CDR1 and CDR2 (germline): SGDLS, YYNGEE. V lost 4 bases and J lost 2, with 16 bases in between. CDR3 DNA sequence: TGTGCCAGCAGCCTTAGGAGGGGGAGAACCTACAATGAGCAGTTCTTC. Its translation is CASSLRRGRTYNEQFF.

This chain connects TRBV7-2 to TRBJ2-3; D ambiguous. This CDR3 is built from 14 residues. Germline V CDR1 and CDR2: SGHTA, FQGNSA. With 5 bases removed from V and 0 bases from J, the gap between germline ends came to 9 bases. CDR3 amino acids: CASSDGTSTDTQYF. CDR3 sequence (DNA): TGTGCCAGCAGCGATGGAACAAGCACAGATACGCAGTATTTT.

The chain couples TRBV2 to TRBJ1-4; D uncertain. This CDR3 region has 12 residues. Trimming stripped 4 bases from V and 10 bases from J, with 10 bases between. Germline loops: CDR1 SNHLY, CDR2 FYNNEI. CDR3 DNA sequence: TGTGCCAGCAGTGTGGCAGACGGAAAACTGTTTTTT. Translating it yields CASSVADGKLFF.

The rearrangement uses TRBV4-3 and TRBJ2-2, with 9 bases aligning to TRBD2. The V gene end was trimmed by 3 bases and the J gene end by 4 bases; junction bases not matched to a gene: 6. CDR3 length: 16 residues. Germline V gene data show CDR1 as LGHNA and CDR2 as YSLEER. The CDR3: CASSQVAGAITGELFF. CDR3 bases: TGCGCCAGCAGCCAGGTAGCGGGAGCGATCACCGGGGAGCTGTTTTTT.

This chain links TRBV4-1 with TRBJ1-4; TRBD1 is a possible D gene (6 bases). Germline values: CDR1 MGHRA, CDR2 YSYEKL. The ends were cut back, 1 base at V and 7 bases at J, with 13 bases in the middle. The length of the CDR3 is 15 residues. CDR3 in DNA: TGCGCCAGCAGCCAAGTTCGGCCAGGGGCTGAAAAACTGTTTTTT. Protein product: CASSQVRPGAEKLFF.

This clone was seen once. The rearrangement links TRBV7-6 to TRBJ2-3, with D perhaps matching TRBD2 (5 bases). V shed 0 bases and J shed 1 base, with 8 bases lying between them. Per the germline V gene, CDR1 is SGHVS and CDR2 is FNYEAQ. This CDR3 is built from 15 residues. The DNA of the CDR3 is TGTGCCAGCAGCTTAGCCCGGGGAGGCACAGATACGCAGTATTTT. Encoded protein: CASSLARGGTDTQYF. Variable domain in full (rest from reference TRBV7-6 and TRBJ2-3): GAGVSQSPRYKVTKRGQDVALRCDPISGHVSLYWYRQALGQGPEFLTYFNYEAQQDKSGLPNDRFSAERPEGSISTLTIQRTEQRDSAMYRCASSLARGGTDTQYFGPGTRLTVL.

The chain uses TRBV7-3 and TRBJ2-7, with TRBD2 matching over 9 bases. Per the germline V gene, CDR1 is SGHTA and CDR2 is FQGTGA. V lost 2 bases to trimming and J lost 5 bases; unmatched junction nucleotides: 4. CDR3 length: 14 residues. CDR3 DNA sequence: TGTGCCAGCAGCTTAGGTCCTAGCGGGAACGAGCAGTACTTC. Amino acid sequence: CASSLGPSGNEQYF.

The CDR3 spells CASSVARHYNEQFF. CDR3 DNA sequence: TGTGCCAGCAGTGTAGCTCGGCATTACAATGAGCAGTTCTTC. This chain links TRBV6-1 with TRBJ2-1; D is ambiguous. Germline lookup yields CDR1 MNHNS and CDR2 SASEGT. Trimming removed 4 bases at V and 4 bases at J, with 11 bases between. This CDR3 is 14 amino acids long.

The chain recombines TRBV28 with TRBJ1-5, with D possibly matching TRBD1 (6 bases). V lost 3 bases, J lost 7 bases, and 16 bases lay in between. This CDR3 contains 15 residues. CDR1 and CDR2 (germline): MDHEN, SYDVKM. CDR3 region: CASSFRAQGYQPQHF. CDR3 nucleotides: TGTGCCAGCAGTTTCAGGGCGCAGGGGTACCAGCCCCAGCATTTT.

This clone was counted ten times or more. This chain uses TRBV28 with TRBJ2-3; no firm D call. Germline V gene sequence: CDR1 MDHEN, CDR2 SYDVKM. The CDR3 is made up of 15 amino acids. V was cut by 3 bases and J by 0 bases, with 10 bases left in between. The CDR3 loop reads CASSFLERSTDTQYF. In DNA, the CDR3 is TGTGCCAGCAGTTTTTTGGAACGGAGCACAGATACGCAGTATTTT.

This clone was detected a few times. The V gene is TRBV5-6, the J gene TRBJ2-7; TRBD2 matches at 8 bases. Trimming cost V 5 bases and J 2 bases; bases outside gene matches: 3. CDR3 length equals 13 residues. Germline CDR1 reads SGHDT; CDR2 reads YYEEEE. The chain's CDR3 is CASRRAGAYEQYF. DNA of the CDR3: TGTGCCAGCAGACGAGCGGGGGCCTACGAGCAGTACTTC.

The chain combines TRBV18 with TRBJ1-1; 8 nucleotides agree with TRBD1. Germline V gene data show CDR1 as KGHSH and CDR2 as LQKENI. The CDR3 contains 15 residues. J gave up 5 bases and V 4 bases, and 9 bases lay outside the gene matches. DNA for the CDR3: TGTGCCAGCTCACGGGAGTCAGGGGGCGGTACTGAAGCTTTCTTT. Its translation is CASSRESGGGTEAFF.

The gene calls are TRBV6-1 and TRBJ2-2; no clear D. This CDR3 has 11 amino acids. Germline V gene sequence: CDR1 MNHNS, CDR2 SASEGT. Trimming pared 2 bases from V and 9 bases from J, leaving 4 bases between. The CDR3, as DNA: TGTGCCAGCAGTGAATTCAGGGAGCTGTTTTTT. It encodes CASSEFRELFF.